The present T cell receptor (beta chain) was sequenced within a study of T cell responses to AZD1222 COVID-19 vaccine. Study-level results: Donor demographics were predominantly white British with a female majority; clonal diversity may be underestimated. Only 6 or 7 people who got AZD1222 tested seropositive at baseline. Spike-specific TCR breadth rose after two AZD1222 doses, and depth rose as well.

Worth noting for this clone: Antigen: not known.

V lost 0 bases, J lost 6 bases, and 12 bases lay in between. Per the germline V gene, CDR1 is SGHDT and CDR2 is YYEEEE. CDR3 length: 14 amino acids. Using immunoSEQ multiplex PCR, the repertoire was profiled, and TCRdb retains in-frame clones only, with some absent. This table has 200,000 or so clones, 85% to 90% appearing once. This rearrangement joins TRBV5-6 to TRBJ1-2, with D unresolved. Material: peripheral blood, obtained on day 0 of MenACWY control vaccination. The TCR was taken from an adult in good health. The CDR3, as DNA: TGTGCCAGCAGCTTGGCGGATGGGGTCCATGGCTACACCTTC. Translation gives CASSLADGVHGYTF.